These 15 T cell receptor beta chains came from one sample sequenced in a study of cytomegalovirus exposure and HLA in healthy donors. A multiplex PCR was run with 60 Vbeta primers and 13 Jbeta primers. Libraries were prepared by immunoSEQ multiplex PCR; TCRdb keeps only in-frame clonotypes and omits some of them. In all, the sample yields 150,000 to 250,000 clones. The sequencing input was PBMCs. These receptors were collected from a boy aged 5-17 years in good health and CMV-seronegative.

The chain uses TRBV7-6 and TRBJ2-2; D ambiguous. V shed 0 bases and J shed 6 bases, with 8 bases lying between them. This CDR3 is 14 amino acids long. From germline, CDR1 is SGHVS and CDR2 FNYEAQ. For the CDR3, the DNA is TGTGCCAGCAGCTTAGCGGCGGAACCCGGGGAGCTGTTTTTT. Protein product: CASSLAAEPGELFF.

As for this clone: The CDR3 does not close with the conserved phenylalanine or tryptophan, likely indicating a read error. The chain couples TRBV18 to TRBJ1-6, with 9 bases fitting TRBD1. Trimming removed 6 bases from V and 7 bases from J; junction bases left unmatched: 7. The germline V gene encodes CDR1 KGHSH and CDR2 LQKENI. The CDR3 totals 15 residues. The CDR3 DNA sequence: TGTGCCAGCTCCGCTCGAGGACAGGGGAATTCACCCCTCCACCTT. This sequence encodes CASSARGQGNSPLHL.

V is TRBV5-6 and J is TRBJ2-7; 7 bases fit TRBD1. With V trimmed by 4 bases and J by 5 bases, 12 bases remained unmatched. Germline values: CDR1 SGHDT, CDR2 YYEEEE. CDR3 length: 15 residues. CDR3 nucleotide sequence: TGTGCCAGCAGCCTCATGACAGGGACGCCCCACGAGCAGTACTTC. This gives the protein CASSLMTGTPHEQYF.

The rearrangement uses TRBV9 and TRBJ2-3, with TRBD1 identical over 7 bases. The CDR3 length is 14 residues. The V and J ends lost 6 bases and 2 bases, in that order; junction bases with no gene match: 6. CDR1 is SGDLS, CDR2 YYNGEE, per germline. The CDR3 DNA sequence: TGTGCCAGCACCCGGGACAGTTACACAGATACGCAGTATTTT. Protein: CASTRDSYTDTQYF.

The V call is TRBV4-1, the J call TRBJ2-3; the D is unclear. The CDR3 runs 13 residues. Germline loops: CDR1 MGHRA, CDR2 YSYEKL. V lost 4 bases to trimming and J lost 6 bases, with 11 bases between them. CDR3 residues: CASSPLLVDTQYF. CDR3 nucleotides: TGCGCCAGCAGCCCCCTCCTCGTGGATACGCAGTATTTT.

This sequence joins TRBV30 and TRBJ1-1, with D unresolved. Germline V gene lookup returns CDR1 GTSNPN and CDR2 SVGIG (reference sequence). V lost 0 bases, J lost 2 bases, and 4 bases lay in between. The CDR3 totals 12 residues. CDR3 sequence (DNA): TGTGCCTGGAGTGTGACTAACACTGAAGCTTTCTTT. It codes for CAWSVTNTEAFF.

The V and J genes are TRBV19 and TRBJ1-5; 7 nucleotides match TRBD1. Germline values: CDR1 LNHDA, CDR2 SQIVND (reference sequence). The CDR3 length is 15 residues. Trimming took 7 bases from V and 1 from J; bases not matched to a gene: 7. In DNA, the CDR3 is TGTGCCAGTAACTCACAGGGGCTAAGCAATCAGCCCCAGCATTTT. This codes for CASNSQGLSNQPQHF.

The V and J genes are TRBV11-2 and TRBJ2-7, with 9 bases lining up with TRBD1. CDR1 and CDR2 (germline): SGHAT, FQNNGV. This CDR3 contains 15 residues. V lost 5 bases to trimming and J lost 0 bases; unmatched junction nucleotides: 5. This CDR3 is CASSHYRGHSYEQYF. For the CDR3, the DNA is TGTGCCAGCAGCCACTACAGGGGGCACTCCTACGAGCAGTACTTC.

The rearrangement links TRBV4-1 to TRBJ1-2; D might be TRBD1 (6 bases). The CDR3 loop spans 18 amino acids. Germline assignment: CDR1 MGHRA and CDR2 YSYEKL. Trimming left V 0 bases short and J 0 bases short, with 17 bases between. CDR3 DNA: TGCGCCAGCAGCCAAGATTACTACAGGGAAAGGACTAACTATGGCTACACCTTC. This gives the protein CASSQDYYRERTNYGYTF.

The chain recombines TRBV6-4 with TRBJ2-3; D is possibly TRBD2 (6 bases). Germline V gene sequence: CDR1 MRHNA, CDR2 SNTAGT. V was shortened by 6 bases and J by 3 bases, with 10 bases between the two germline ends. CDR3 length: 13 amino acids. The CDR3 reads CASSGDSTDTQYF. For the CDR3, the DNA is TGTGCCAGCAGCGGGGACTCGACAGATACGCAGTATTTT.

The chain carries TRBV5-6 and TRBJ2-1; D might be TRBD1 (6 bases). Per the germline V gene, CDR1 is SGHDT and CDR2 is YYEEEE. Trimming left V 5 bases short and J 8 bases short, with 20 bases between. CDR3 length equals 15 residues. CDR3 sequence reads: CASSPSWGPGDEQFF. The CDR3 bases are TGTGCCAGCAGTCCGTCCTGGGGGCCAGGGGATGAGCAGTTCTTC.

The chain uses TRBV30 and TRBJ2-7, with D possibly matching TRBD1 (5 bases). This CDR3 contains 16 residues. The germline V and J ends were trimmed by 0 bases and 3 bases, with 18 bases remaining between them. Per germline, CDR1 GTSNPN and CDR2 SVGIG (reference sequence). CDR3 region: CAWSVGLGRVGYEQYF. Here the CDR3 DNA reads TGTGCCTGGAGTGTAGGGCTTGGCAGGGTGGGCTACGAGCAGTACTTC.

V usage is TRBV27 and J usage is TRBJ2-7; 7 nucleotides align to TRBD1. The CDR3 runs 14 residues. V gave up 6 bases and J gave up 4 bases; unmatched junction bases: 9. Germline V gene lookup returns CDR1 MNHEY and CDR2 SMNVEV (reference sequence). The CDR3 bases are TGTGCCAGCAGACGTTCAGGGGGTTCTTACGAGCAGTACTTC. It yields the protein CASRRSGGSYEQYF.

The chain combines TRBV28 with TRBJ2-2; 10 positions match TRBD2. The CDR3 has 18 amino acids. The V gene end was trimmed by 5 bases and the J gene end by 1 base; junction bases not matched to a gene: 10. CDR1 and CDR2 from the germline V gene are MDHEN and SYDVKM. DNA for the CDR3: TGTGCCAGCAGTACGGGACTAGCGTCCCGAGGGAACACCGGGGAGCTGTTTTTT. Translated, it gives CASSTGLASRGNTGELFF.

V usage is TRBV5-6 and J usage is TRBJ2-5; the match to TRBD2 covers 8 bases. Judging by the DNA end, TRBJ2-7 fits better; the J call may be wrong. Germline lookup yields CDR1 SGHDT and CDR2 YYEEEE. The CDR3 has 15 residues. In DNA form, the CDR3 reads TGTGCCAGCAGCCCCTACACGGGGGGGCTGTACGAGCAGTACTTC. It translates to CASSPYTGGLYEQYF.